Shown below are 21 T cell receptor beta chains from a single sample sequenced in a study of CD8 T cells in Susac syndrome. Random hexamers were used to reverse transcribe an amount of about 0.45 to 1 ug RNA. Using its own MiXCR run on the immunoSEQ multiplex PCR reads, TCRdb lists one record per CDR3 protein. The data contain tens of thousands of distinct CDR3 sequences, more than 85% of them singletons. The sample was CD8+ T cells from PBMCs. These receptors came from a human donor in good health.

As DNA, the CDR3 is TGCGCCAGCAGTCCCACCCGGGGAGGGAGCAATCAGCCCCAGCATTTT. As protein: CASSPTRGGSNQPQHF. The chain couples TRBV4-1 to TRBJ1-5; no reliable D call. From germline, CDR1 is MGHRA and CDR2 YSYEKL. V was clipped by 6 bases and J by 1 base, with 16 bases between them. The CDR3 spans 16 residues.

This clonotype was seen a single time. V and J are TRBV13 and TRBJ2-7; TRBD1 matches at 9 bases. The V and J ends lost 8 bases and 0 bases, in that order; junction bases with no gene match: 5. Looked up from germline, CDR1 is PRHDT and CDR2 is FYEKMQ (reference sequence). The CDR3 runs to 14 residues. This CDR3 is CASGDRVSSYEQYF. The CDR3 coding sequence is TGTGCCAGCGGGGACAGGGTTAGCTCCTACGAGCAGTACTTC. Full variable domain (missing parts from reference TRBV13 and TRBJ2-7): AAGVIQSPRHLIKEKRETATLKCYPIPRHDTVYWYQQGPGQDPQFLISFYEKMQSDKGSIPDRFSAQQFSDYHSELNMSSLELGDSALYFCASGDRVSSYEQYFGPGTRLTVT.

CDR3 in amino acids: CAISDPGTSGGLTDTQYF. The CDR3, as DNA: TGTGCCATCAGTGACCCGGGGACTAGCGGGGGTCTCACAGATACGCAGTATTTT. V and J are TRBV10-3 and TRBJ2-3, with 14 bases identical to TRBD2. Germline assignment: CDR1 ENHRY and CDR2 SYGVKD. Trimming cost V 3 bases and J 2 bases; bases outside gene matches: 7. This CDR3 region has 18 residues.

This clonotype has only one observation. The chain carries TRBV4-3 and TRBJ1-1; D ambiguous. The germline gives CDR1 LGHNA, CDR2 YSLEER. Between the trimmed V and J ends, which lost 0 bases and 7 bases, there was a span of 6 bases. The CDR3 loop spans 12 amino acids. The CDR3: CASSQDTNEAFF. For the CDR3, the DNA is TGCGCCAGCAGCCAAGATACGAATGAAGCTTTCTTT.

The chain carries TRBV28 and TRBJ1-5; D not resolved. The CDR3 covers 15 residues. Germline CDR1 and CDR2: MDHEN and SYDVKM. Trimming stripped 5 bases from V and 4 bases from J, with 15 bases between. Here the CDR3 DNA reads TGTGCCAGCAGTCCCCCGAGGACTGAGAATCAGCCCCAGCATTTT. Protein product: CASSPPRTENQPQHF.

J is TRBJ2-1 and V is TRBV5-4, with unresolved D. The ends were cut back, 4 bases at V and 8 bases at J, with 13 bases in the middle. CDR3 length equals 13 residues. Germline V gene sequence: CDR1 SGHNT, CDR2 YYREEE (reference sequence). This chain's CDR3 is CASSLRRADEQFF. For the CDR3, the DNA is TGTGCCAGCAGCCTCCGTCGGGCAGATGAGCAGTTCTTC. Full variable domain (missing parts from reference TRBV5-4 and TRBJ2-1): ETGVTQSPTHLIKTRGQQVTLRCSSQSGHNTVSWYQQALGQGPQFIFQYYREEENGRGNFPPRFSGLQFPNYSSELNVNALELDDSALYLCASSLRRADEQFFGPGTRLTVL.

The chain combines TRBV6-1 with TRBJ2-1, with TRBD2 identical over 12 bases. The V segment lost 2 bases and the J segment 7 bases; nucleotides outside the gene matches: 3. The CDR3 has 15 residues. The V gene's germline CDR1 is MNHNS and CDR2 SASEGT. The CDR3 nucleotides are TGTGCCAGCAGTGAACTAGCGGGGGGGCCGAATGAGCAGTTCTTC. Protein product: CASSELAGGPNEQFF.

This clonotype has a handful of counts. The rearrangement uses TRBV6-2 or TRBV6-3 and TRBJ1-1; tentative D call: TRBD1 (6 bases). CDR3 size: 13 residues. The V gene lost 10 bases and the J gene lost 0 bases, with 12 bases spanning the gap. Germline CDR1 and CDR2: MNHEY and SVGEGT. CDR3 in amino acids: CATLTGLNTEAFF. CDR3 coding DNA: TGTGCCACCCTAACAGGGCTGAACACTGAAGCTTTCTTT.

The chain recombines TRBV4-3 with TRBJ1-2; D remains ambiguous. The germline gives CDR1 LGHNA, CDR2 YSLEER. V lost 0 bases and J 8 bases, leaving 16 bases between the germline ends. This CDR3 comprises 15 residues. The CDR3 bases are TGCGCCAGCAGCCAAGAGAGAACAAGCCGGCGAGGCTACACCTTC. Protein: CASSQERTSRRGYTF.

This chain connects TRBV10-3 to TRBJ1-6; D is uncertain. Trimming took 11 bases from V and 5 from J, leaving 13 bases between them. Per the germline V gene, CDR1 is ENHRY and CDR2 is SYGVKD. This CDR3 is 13 amino acids long. The CDR3 is CALRAQDNSPLHF. The CDR3 DNA reads TGTGCCCTCCGGGCCCAGGATAATTCACCCCTCCACTTT.

The V call is TRBV11-2, the J call TRBJ2-7; D remains ambiguous. The germline V gene encodes CDR1 SGHAT and CDR2 FQNNGV. V lost 3 bases and J 5 bases, leaving 8 bases between the germline ends. The CDR3 consists of 12 residues. CDR3 nucleotides: TGTGCCAGCAGCTTTGGGTTACACGAGCAGTACTTC. Protein sequence: CASSFGLHEQYF.

V gene TRBV4-1 combines with J gene TRBJ2-3; a weak D match, TRBD2 (5 bases). Trimming cost V 0 bases and J 5 bases, with 12 bases left between them. CDR3 length equals 15 residues. Germline V lookup: CDR1 MGHRA, CDR2 YSYEKL. This chain's CDR3 is CASSQDRLAKDTQYF. In nucleotides, the CDR3 is TGCGCCAGCAGCCAAGATCGGCTAGCAAAAGATACGCAGTATTTT.

The chain is built from TRBV7-2 and TRBJ2-3; 9 positions match TRBD2. This CDR3 contains 14 residues. From germline, CDR1 is SGHTA and CDR2 FQGNSA. Trimming cost V 4 bases and J 1 base; bases outside gene matches: 0. The DNA of the CDR3 is TGTGCCAGCAGCTCTAGCGGGGGCACAGATACGCAGTATTTT. Protein: CASSSSGGTDTQYF.

Only one count was recorded for this clonotype. V usage is TRBV5-1 and J usage is TRBJ2-7; tentative D call: TRBD2 (6 bases). CDR3 size: 15 residues. CDR1 SGHRS and CDR2 YFSETQ come from the germline V gene. V was shortened by 4 bases and J by 2 bases, with 16 bases between the two germline ends. CDR3 amino acids: CASSPWDSGTYEQYF. The CDR3, as DNA: TGCGCCAGCAGCCCGTGGGATAGCGGAACCTACGAGCAGTACTTC.

The gene calls are TRBV9 and TRBJ2-2; 8 bases agree with TRBD1. J was trimmed by 6 bases and V by 4 bases; bases with no gene match: 5. CDR1 and CDR2 from the germline V gene are SGDLS and YYNGEE. This CDR3 region has 14 residues. The CDR3 nucleotides read TGTGCCAGCAGCCTACGGACAGGGTCCGGGGAGCTGTTTTTT. Protein sequence: CASSLRTGSGELFF.

In this sample, this clonotype turned up once. The chain employs TRBV10-3 and TRBJ2-1, with D maybe TRBD2 (6 bases). There are 13 residues in the CDR3. The germline CDR1 and CDR2 sequences are ENHRY and SYGVKD. Trimming shortened V by 6 bases and J by 3 bases, and 9 bases separated the two germline ends. The CDR3 nucleotides read TGTGCCATCAGGGAGGGAATCTACAATGAGCAGTTCTTC. This translates into CAIREGIYNEQFF.

V gene TRBV28 combines with J gene TRBJ1-5; D is unclear. Germline V lookup: CDR1 MDHEN, CDR2 SYDVKM. Trimming shortened V by 3 bases and J by 1 base, and 7 bases separated the two germline ends. The CDR3 runs 14 residues. The CDR3 bases are TGTGCCAGCAGTTTTGCGGTCAGCAATCAGCCCCAGCATTTT. Protein product: CASSFAVSNQPQHF.

The sample holds a few counts of this clonotype. The rearrangement uses TRBV29-1 and TRBJ2-5, with D perhaps TRBD1 (5 bases). Germline loops: CDR1 SQVTM, CDR2 ANQGSEA. Trimming removed 7 bases at V and 0 bases at J, with 15 bases between. This CDR3 contains 14 residues. This CDR3 is CSADRTINQETQYF. CDR3 DNA: TGCAGCGCTGACAGAACCATTAACCAAGAGACCCAGTACTTC.

The chain carries TRBV20-1 and TRBJ2-1; D tentatively reads TRBD1 or TRBD2 (5 bases each). The CDR3 is made up of 16 amino acids. Germline CDR1 and CDR2: DFQATT and SNEGSKA (reference sequence). Trimming shortened V by 0 bases and J by 2 bases, and 14 bases separated the two germline ends. The CDR3 reads CSARDYRGSAYNEQFF. The CDR3, as DNA: TGCAGTGCTAGAGACTACCGGGGCTCGGCCTACAATGAGCAGTTCTTC.

This clonotype was observed a single time. J is TRBJ2-5 and V is TRBV7-9; TRBD1 is a possible D gene (6 bases). Per the germline V gene, CDR1 is SEHNR and CDR2 is FQNEAQ (reference sequence). Trimming stripped 5 bases from V and 5 bases from J, with 15 bases between. The CDR3 sequence is 14 residues long. CDR3 in amino acids: CASSLSRGFETQYF. CDR3 DNA: TGTGCCAGCAGCCTAAGCAGGGGATTCGAGACCCAGTACTTC.

V is TRBV20-1 and J is TRBJ2-1; D uncertain. This CDR3 spans 13 amino acids. Germline assignment: CDR1 DFQATT and CDR2 SNEGSKA (reference sequence). The V gene lost 3 bases and the J gene lost 0 bases, with 6 bases spanning the gap. The DNA of the CDR3 is TGCAGTGCTAGGGGCCACTCCTACAATGAGCAGTTCTTC. Translated: CSARGHSYNEQFF.